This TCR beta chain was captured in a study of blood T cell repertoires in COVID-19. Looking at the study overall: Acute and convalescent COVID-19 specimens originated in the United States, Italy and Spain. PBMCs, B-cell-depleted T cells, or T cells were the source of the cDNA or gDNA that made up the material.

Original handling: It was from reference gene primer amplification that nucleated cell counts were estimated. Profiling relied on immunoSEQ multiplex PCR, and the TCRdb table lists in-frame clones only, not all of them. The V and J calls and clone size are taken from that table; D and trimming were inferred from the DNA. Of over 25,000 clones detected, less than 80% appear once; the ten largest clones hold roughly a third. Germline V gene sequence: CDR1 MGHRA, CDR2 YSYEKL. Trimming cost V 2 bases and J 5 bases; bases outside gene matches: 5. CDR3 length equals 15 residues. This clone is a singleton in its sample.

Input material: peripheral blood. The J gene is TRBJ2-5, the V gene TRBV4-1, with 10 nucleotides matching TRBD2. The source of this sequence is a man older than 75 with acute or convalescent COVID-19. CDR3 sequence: CASSQLAGVWETQYF. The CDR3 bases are TGCGCCAGCAGCCAACTAGCGGGGGTTTGGGAGACCCAGTACTTC.